The following is a TCR beta chain sequence with its context. This entry is derived from a study of cytomegalovirus exposure and HLA in healthy donors. The PCR contained 60 Vbeta and 13 Jbeta primers. The protocol was immunoSEQ multiplex PCR, while the TCRdb copy is restricted to in-frame clones and leaves out a portion. Among around 210,000 clones, 80% to 90% were seen once, and the ten largest hold 0.24%. Unmatched junction bases numbered 11, after V lost 5 bases and J lost 8 bases. The length of the CDR3 is 17 residues. Germline V gene data show CDR1 as SEHNR and CDR2 as FQNEAQ (reference sequence).

V is TRBV7-9 and J is TRBJ2-1, with 14 bases lining up with TRBD2. The sample comprised PBMCs. The TCR was taken from a girl aged 2 to 10 in good health and CMV-seronegative. CDR3 amino acids: CASSPRQGLAGDDEQFF. CDR3 nucleotide sequence: TGTGCCAGCAGCCCCCGGCAGGGACTAGCGGGAGACGATGAGCAGTTCTTC.